This T cell receptor beta chain emerged from a study of T cells in Graves' hyperthyroidism and ophthalmopathy. Findings and limits, study-wide: Also found in blood were most expanded thyroid clonotypes above 0.001. A model using 13 V-J features told ophthalmopathy apart from stable hyperthyroidism.

The CDR3 regions of TCR beta were amplified from RNA transcripts. TCR CDR3 regions were first amplified by RT-PCR with HTBI primers. TCRdb redid the calling of the multiplex PCR reads with MiXCR, one entry per CDR3 protein. The sample includes hundreds of thousands of distinct CDR3 sequences, roughly 14% seen only once; the top ten take around 24%. Orbital computed tomography and thyroid ultrasound, together with serum TRAb and thyroxine and clinical symptoms, were used for diagnoses. Source material for PBMCs was more than 7.5 ml fresh peripheral blood. A remark on this clonotype: Its antigen remains unidentified.

V lost 6 bases, J lost 7 bases, and 16 bases lay in between. The CDR3 covers 12 residues. In germline, CDR1 is DFQATT, CDR2 SNEGSKA (reference sequence). This TCR was recovered from a woman under 40 with Graves' hyperthyroidism. Sequencing used blood. The chain joins TRBV20-1 to TRBJ2-7; D perhaps matches TRBD1 (5 bases). This CDR3 reads CSAWGPESEQYF. For the CDR3, the DNA is TGCAGTGCCTGGGGCCCCGAAAGTGAGCAGTACTTC.